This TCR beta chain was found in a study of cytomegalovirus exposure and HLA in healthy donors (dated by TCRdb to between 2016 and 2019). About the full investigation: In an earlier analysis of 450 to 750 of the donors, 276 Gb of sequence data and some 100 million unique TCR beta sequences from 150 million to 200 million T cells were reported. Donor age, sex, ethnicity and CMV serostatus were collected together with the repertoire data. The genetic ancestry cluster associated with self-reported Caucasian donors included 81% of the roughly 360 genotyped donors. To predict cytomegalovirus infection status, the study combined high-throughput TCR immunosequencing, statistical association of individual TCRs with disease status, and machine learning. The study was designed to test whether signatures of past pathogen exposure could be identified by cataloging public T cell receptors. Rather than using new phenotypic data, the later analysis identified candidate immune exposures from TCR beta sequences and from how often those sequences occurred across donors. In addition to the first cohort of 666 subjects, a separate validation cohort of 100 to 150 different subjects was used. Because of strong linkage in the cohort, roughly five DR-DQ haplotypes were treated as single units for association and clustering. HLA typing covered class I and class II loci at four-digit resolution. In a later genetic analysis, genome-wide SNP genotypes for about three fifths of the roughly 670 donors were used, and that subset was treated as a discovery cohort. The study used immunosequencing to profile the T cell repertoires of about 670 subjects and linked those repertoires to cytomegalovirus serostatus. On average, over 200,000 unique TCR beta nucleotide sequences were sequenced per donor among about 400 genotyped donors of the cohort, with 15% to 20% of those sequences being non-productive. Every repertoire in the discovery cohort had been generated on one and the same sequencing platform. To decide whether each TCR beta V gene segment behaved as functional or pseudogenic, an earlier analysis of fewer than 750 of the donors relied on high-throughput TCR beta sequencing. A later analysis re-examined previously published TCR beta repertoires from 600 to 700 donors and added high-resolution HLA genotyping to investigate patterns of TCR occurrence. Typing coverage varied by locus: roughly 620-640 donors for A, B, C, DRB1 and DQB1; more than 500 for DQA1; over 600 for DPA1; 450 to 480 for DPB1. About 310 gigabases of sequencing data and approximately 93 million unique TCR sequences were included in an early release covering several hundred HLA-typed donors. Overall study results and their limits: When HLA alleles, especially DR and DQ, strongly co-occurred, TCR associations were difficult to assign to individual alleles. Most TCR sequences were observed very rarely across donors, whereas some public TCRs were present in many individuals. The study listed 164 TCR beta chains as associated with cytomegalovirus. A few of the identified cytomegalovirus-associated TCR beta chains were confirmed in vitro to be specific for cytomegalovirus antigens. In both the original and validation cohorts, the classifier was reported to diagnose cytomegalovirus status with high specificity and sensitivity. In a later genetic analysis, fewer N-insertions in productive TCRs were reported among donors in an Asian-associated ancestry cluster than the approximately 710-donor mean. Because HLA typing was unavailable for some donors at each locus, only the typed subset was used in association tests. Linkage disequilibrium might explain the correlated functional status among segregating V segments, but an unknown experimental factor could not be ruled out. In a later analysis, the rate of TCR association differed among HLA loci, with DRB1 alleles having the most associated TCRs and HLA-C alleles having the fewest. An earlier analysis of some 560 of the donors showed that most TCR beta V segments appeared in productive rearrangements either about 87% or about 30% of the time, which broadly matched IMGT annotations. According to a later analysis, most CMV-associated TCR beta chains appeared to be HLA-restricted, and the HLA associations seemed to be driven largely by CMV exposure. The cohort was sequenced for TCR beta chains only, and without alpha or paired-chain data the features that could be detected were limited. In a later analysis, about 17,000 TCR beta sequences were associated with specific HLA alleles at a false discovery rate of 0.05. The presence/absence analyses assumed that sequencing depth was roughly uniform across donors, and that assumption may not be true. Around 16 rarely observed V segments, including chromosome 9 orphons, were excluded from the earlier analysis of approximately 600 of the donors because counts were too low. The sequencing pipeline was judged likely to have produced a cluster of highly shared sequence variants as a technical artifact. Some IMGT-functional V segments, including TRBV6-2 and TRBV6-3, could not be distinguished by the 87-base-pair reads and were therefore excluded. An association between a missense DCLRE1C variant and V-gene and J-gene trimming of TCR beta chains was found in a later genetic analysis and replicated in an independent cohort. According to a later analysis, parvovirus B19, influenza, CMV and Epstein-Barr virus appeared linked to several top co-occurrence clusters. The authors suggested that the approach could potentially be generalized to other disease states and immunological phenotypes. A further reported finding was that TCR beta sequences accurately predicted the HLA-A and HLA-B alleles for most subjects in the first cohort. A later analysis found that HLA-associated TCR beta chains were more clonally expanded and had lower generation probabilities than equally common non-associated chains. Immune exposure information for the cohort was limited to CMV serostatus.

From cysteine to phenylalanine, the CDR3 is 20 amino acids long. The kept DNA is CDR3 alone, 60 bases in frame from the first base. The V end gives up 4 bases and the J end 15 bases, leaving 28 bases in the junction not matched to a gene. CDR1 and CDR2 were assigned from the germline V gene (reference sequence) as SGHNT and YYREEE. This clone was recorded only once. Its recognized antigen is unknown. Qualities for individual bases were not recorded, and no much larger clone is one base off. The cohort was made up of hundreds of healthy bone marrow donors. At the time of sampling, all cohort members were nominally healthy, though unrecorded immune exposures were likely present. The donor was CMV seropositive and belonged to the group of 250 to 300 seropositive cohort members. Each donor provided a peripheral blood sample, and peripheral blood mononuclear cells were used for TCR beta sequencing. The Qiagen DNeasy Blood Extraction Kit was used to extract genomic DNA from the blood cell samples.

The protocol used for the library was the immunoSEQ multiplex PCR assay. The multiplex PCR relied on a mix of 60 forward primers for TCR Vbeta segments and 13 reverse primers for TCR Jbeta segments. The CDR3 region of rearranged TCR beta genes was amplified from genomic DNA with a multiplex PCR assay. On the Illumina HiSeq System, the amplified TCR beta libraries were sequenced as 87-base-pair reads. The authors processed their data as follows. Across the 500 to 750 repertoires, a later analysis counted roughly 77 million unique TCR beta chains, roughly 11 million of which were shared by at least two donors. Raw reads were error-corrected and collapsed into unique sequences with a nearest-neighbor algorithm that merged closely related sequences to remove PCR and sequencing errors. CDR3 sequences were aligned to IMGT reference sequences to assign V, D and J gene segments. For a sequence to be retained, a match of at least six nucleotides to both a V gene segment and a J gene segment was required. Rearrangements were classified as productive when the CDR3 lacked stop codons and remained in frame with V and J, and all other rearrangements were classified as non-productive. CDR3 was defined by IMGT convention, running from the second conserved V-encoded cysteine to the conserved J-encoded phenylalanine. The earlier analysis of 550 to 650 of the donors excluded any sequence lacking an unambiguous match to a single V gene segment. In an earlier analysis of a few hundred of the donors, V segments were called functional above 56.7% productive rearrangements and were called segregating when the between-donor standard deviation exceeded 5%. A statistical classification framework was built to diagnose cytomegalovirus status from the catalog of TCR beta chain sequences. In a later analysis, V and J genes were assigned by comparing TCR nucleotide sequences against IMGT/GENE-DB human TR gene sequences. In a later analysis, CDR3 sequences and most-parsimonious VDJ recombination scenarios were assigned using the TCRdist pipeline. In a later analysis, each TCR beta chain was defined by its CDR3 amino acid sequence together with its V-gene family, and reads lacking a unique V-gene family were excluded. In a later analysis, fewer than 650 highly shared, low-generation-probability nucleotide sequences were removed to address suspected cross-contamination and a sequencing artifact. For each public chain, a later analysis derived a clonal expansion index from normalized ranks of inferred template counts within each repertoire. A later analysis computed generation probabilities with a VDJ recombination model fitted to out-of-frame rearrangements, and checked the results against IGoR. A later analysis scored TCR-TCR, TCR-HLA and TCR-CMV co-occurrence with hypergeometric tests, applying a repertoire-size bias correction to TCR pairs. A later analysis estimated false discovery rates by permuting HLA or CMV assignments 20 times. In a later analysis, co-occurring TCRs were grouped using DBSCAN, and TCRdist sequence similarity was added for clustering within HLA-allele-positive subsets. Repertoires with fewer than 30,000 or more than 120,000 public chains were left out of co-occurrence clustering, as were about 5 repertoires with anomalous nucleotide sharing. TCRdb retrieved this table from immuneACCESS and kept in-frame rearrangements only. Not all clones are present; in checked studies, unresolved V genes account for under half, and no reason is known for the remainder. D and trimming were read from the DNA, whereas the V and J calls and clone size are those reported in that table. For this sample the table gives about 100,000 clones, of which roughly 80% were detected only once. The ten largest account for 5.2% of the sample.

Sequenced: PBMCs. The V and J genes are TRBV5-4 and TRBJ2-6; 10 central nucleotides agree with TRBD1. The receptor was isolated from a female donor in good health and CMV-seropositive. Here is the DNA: TGTGCCAGCAGCCCCACGTCCCGGGACAGGGGTAAAACCCCCACAGCCGGCCTGACTTTC. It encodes CASSPTSRDRGKTPTAGLTF. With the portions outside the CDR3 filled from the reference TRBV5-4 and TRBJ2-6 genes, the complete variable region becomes ETGVTQSPTHLIKTRGQQVTLRCSSQSGHNTVSWYQQALGQGPQFIFQYYREEENGRGNFPPRFSGLQFPNYSSELNVNALELDDSALYLCASSPTSRDRGKTPTAGLTFGAGSRLTVL.